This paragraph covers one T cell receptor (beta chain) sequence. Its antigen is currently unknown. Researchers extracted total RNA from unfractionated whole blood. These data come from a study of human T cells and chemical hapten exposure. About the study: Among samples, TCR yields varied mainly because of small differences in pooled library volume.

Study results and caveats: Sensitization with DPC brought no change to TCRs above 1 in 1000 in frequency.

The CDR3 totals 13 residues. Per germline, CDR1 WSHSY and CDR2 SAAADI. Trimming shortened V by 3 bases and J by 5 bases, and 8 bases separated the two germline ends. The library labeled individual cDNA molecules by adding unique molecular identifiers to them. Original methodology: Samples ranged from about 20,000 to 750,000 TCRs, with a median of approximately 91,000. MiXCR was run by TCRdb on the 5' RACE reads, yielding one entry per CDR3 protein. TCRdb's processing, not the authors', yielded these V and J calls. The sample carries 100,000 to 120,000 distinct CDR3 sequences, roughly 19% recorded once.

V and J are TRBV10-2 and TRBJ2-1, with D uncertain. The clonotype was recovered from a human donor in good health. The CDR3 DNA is TGCGCCAGCAGTGAAGAGCGAAACAATGAGCAGTTCTTC. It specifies CASSEERNNEQFF.